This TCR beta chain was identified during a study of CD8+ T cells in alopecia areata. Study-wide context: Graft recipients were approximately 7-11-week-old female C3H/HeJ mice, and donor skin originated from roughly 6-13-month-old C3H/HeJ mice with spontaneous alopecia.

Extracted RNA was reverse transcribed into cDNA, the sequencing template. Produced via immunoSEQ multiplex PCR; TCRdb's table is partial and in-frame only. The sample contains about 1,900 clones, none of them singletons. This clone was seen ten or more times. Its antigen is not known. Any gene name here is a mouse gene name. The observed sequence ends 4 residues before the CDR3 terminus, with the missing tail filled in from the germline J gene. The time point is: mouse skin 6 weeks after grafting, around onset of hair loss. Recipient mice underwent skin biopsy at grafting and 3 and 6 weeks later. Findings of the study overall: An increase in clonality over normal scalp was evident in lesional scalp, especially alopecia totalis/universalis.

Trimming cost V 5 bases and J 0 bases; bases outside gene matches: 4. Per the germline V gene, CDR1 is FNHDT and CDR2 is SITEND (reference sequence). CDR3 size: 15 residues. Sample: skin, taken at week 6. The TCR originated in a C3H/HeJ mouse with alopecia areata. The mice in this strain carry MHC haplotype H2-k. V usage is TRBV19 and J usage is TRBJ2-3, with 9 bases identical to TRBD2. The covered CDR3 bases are TGTGCCAGCAGCCCCGACTGGGGGAGTGCAGAA. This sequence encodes CASSPDWGSAE. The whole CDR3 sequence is CASSPDWGSAETLYF.